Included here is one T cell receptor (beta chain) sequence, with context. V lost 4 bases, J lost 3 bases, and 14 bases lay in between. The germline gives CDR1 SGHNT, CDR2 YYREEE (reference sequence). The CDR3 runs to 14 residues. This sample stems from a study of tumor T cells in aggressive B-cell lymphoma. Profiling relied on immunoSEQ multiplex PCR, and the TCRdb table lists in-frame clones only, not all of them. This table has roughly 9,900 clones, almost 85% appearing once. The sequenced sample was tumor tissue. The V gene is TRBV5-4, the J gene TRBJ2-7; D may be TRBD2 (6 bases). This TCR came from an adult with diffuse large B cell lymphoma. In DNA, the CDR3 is TGTGCCAGCAGCGGAGGGTCAGGGTTCTACGAGCAGTACTTC. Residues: CASSGGSGFYEQYF.